This TCR beta chain was sequenced in a study of T cells in Graves' hyperthyroidism and ophthalmopathy. The CDR3 is made up of 13 amino acids. Germline V gene data show CDR1 as MNHEY and CDR2 as SVGEGT. Trimming took off 2 bases at V and 8 bases at J, with 10 bases between the two ends. Regions amplified from RNA transcripts were the TCR beta CDR3 regions. TCR CDR3 regions were first amplified by RT-PCR with HTBI primers. Each CDR3 protein is one row after TCRdb ran MiXCR on the multiplex PCR reads. The repertoire holds under 350,000 distinct CDR3 sequences, with roughly 15% as singletons. The authors deemed Graves' hyperthyroidism stable absent ophthalmopathy progression within 18 months. Newly diagnosed hyperthyroidism, duration under 2 months, in patients aged 18 to 65. Investigators excluded patients with uncontrolled infection, other autoimmune disease, pregnancy or lactation.

This TCR derives from a woman between 40 and 55 years old with Graves' hyperthyroidism. The V and J genes are TRBV6-2 or TRBV6-3 and TRBJ2-1; D possibly corresponds to TRBD2 (6 bases). The specimen sequenced was blood. The CDR3 loop reads CASSYGGPDEQFF. CDR3 nucleotide sequence: TGTGCCAGCAGTTACGGAGGGCCCGATGAGCAGTTCTTC.